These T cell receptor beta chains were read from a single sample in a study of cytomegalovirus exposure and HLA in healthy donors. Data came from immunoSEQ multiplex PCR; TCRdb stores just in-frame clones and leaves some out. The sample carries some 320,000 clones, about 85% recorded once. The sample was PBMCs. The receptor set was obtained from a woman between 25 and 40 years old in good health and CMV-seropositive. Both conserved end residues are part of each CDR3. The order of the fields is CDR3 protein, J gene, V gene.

CDR3aa: CASSVVGQVSGNTIYF
j_gene: TRBJ1-3
v_gene: TRBV9

CDR3aa: CASSSGGNYGYTF
j_gene: TRBJ1-2
v_gene: TRBV7-3

CDR3aa: CASSRVGSYNEQFF
j_gene: TRBJ2-1
v_gene: TRBV28

CDR3aa: CATSREGTGSYEQYF
j_gene: TRBJ2-7
v_gene: TRBV15

CDR3aa: CASSPSGYEQYF
j_gene: TRBJ2-7
v_gene: TRBV27

CDR3aa: CASSRTAGRDTGELFF
j_gene: TRBJ2-2
v_gene: TRBV27

CDR3aa: CASSQTGTSGYTF
j_gene: TRBJ1-2
v_gene: TRBV4-1

CDR3aa: CASSLVGQGKGEQFF
j_gene: TRBJ2-1
v_gene: TRBV7-6

CDR3aa: CASRELTGIQPQHF
j_gene: TRBJ1-5
v_gene: TRBV27

CDR3aa: CASSPAGTAITDTQYF
j_gene: TRBJ2-3
v_gene: TRBV11-3

CDR3aa: CASSLMIGSRTTDTQYF
j_gene: TRBJ2-3
v_gene: TRBV7-6

CDR3aa: CAWQPHGARSEQFF
j_gene: TRBJ2-1
v_gene: TRBV30

CDR3aa: CASSRTSGTGELFF
j_gene: TRBJ2-2
v_gene: TRBV4-1

CDR3aa: CASRLVYHRGRHF
j_gene: TRBJ1-4
v_gene: TRBV12-2

CDR3aa: CASSQDRAIPYYEQYF
j_gene: TRBJ2-7
v_gene: TRBV4-3

CDR3aa: CASRRDTGELFF
j_gene: TRBJ2-2
v_gene: TRBV2

CDR3aa: CASSPIGSEQFF
j_gene: TRBJ2-1
v_gene: TRBV7-2

CDR3aa: CAWSVGNLVQETQYF
j_gene: TRBJ2-5
v_gene: TRBV30

CDR3aa: CSVTPNAPGIQYF
j_gene: TRBJ2-4
v_gene: TRBV29-1

CDR3aa: CASSLNRGSRQETQYF
j_gene: TRBJ2-5
v_gene: TRBV7-2

CDR3aa: CASSGGLASTQYF
j_gene: TRBJ2-3
v_gene: TRBV7-8

CDR3aa: CAWSVLLASNYGYTF
j_gene: TRBJ1-2
v_gene: TRBV30

CDR3aa: CASSEVRVRSYEQYF
j_gene: TRBJ2-7
v_gene: TRBV6-1

CDR3aa: CASSLEGVSYEQYF
j_gene: TRBJ2-7
v_gene: TRBV7-9

CDR3aa: CASSLVDSTFYEQYF
j_gene: TRBJ2-7
v_gene: TRBV5-1

CDR3aa: CASSLQGRNQPQHF
j_gene: TRBJ1-5
v_gene: TRBV28

CDR3aa: CSVVKSSGNTIYF
j_gene: TRBJ1-3
v_gene: TRBV29-1

CDR3aa: CASSDHRDGNYGYTF
j_gene: TRBJ1-2
v_gene: TRBV6-1

CDR3aa: CASSDPAEGSDTGELFF
j_gene: TRBJ2-2
v_gene: TRBV2

CDR3aa: CASSSGTSSYEQYF
j_gene: TRBJ2-7
v_gene: TRBV7-8

CDR3aa: CASSQGMGGGVETQYF
j_gene: TRBJ2-5
v_gene: TRBV4-2

CDR3aa: CASSRAGGTYEQYF
j_gene: TRBJ2-7
v_gene: TRBV14

CDR3aa: CASSFWSTEAFF
j_gene: TRBJ1-1
v_gene: TRBV28

CDR3aa: CASSVAQGAVVTQYF
j_gene: TRBJ2-5
v_gene: TRBV9

CDR3aa: CASRRTGNSYNSPLHF
j_gene: TRBJ1-6
v_gene: TRBV28